The clone carrying this TCR beta chain came up a few times. This entry is derived from a study of patients and donors after allogeneic stem cell transplantation. Germline V gene sequence: CDR1 MNHEY, CDR2 SVGAGI. This CDR3 is built from 16 residues. V was clipped by 4 bases and J by 2 bases; unmatched bases: 7. TCRdb passed the RT-PCR reads through MiXCR, listing each CDR3 protein once. The table shows roughly 180,000 distinct CDR3 sequences, with about 40% occurring only once. J is TRBJ2-2 and V is TRBV6-5, with 7 bases lining up with TRBD1. The TCR originated in a human donor who was either an allogeneic HSCT recipient or a stem cell or donor lymphocyte infusion donor (not recorded which). It is not recorded whose cells these are; they may come from a transplant donor. Sequencing was done on a sample of blood, either unsorted or a sorted T cell fraction (not recorded which). CDR3 DNA: TGTGCCAGCAGTTCAACCGGGACAGCTAACACCGGGGAGCTGTTTTTT. Translated, it gives CASSSTGTANTGELFF.